The T cell receptor (beta chain) described here comes from a study of blood T cell repertoires in COVID-19. In the study overall: Specimens from acute and convalescent COVID-19 originated in the United States, Italy and Spain. PBMCs, B-cell-depleted T cells, or T cells were the source of the cDNA or gDNA that made up the material.

Repertoires were generated with immunoSEQ multiplex PCR, while TCRdb's copy carries only in-frame clones and drops some. The repertoire includes more than 250,000 clones, around 88% of them detected once, and around 1.2% sits in the top ten. Everyone who took part was roughly 18 to 90 years old, and they came from over 20 US areas. The sequenced sample consisted of PBMCs or T cells enriched from blood (not recorded which). The sequence came from a middle-aged woman with acute COVID-19.

CDR3 DNA sequence: TGTGCCAGCTCACCACTAGCGGGAGTACACAATGAGCAGTTCTTC. It yields the protein CASSPLAGVHNEQFF. J is TRBJ2-1 and V is TRBV18; 9 nucleotides agree with TRBD2. The CDR3 spans 15 residues. Per the germline V gene, CDR1 is KGHSH and CDR2 is LQKENI. The V gene end was trimmed by 1 base and the J gene end by 5 bases; junction bases not matched to a gene: 3.